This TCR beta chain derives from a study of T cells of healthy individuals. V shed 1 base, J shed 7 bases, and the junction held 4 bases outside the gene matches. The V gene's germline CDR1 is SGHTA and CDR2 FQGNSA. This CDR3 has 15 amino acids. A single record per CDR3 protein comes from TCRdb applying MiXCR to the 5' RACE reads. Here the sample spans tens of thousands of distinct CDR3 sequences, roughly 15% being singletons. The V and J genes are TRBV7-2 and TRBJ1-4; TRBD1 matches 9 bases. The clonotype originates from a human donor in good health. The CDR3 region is CASSLVGTGSEKLFF. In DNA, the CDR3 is TGTGCCAGCAGCTTAGTCGGGACAGGGTCTGAAAAACTGTTTTTT.